Detailed here is one TCR beta chain. The antigen is not known. J gave up 11 bases and V 3 bases, and 13 bases lay outside the gene matches. CDR3 length: 14 residues. Germline loops: CDR1 SGHRS, CDR2 YFSETQ. The record originates from a study of T cells after yellow fever vaccination. The study's findings and limits: Subsequent to the booster, the majority of primary-vaccination clones reappeared (under 98% CD4, 80% to 90% CD8). A small share of clonotypes appeared in both CD4 and CD8 compartments.

For TCR, cDNA came from 5'RACE template switching, which added a universal primer site and UMIs. TCRdb redid the calling of the 5' RACE reads with MiXCR, one entry per CDR3 protein. The sample has some 600,000 distinct CDR3 sequences, around 12% seen once. This clonotype was obtained from a man aged 25-45 years who received the YFV17D yellow fever vaccine. The rearrangement joins TRBV5-1 to TRBJ1-1, with 7 bases aligning to TRBD1. The sequences come from PBMCs, collected on the day of the yellow fever booster vaccination. CDR3 loop: CASSSQGGFVSAFF. CDR3 sequence (DNA): TGCGCCAGCAGCTCACAAGGGGGCTTTGTTTCGGCTTTCTTT.